Reported below is one TCR beta chain. This entry belongs to a study of blood T cell repertoires in COVID-19. Study overall: T cells, B-cell-depleted T cells, or PBMCs provided the cDNA or gDNA that served as material.

Germline lookup yields CDR1 LNHNV and CDR2 YYDKDF (reference sequence). The CDR3 length is 15 residues. V shed 2 bases and J shed 0 bases, with 8 bases lying between them. In the study's own analysis: Amplified reference gene primers provided the basis for estimating nucleated cell counts. Assay: immunoSEQ multiplex PCR; the TCRdb copy retains only in-frame clones and omits some. V and J calls and clone size are as listed in that table; D and trimming were resolved from the DNA. The sample lists nearly 200,000 clones; about nine tenths were seen once. J is TRBJ1-5 and V is TRBV15; tentative D call: TRBD1 (6 bases). This clonotype was sampled from a woman in her 70s with acute or convalescent COVID-19. The specimen sequenced was peripheral blood. The CDR3 bases are TGTGCCACCAGCAGAATACAGGGTAGCAATCAGCCCCAGCATTTT. This translates into CATSRIQGSNQPQHF.